This TCR beta chain is drawn from a study of T cell changes during pregnancy in multiple sclerosis. V was clipped by 4 bases and J by 0 bases; unmatched bases: 4. Germline assignment: CDR1 SGHRS and CDR2 YFSETQ. This CDR3 is built from 15 residues. Here immunoSEQ multiplex PCR was the method, and the copy in TCRdb shows in-frame clones only, minus some. The data show 50,000 to 70,000 clones, 92% seen once. The sample here was peripheral blood, taken in the second trimester of pregnancy. This clonotype was sampled from a female donor with multiple sclerosis, enrolled in a pregnancy study. The chain recombines TRBV5-1 with TRBJ1-3; 7 bases are shared with TRBD1. In nucleotides, the CDR3 is TGCGCCAGCAGCCAGACAGGGAGCTCTGGAAACACCATATATTTT. This gives the protein CASSQTGSSGNTIYF. Filled out from reference TRBV5-1 and TRBJ1-3, the complete variable domain reads KAGVTQTPRYLIKTRGQQVTLSCSPISGHRSVSWYQQTPGQGLQFLFEYFSETQRNKGNFPGRFSGRQFSNSRSEMNVSTLELGDSALYLCASSQTGSSGNTIYFGEGSWLTVV.